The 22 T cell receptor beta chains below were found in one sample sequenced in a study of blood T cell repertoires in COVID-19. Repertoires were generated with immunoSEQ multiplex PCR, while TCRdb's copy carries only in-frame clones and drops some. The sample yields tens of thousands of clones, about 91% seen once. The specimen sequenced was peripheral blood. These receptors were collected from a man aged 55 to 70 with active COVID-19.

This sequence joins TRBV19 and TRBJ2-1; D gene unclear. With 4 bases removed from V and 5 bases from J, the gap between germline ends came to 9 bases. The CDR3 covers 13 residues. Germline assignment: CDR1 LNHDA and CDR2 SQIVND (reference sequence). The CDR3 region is CASSTNPNNEQFF. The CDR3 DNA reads TGTGCCAGTAGTACTAATCCGAACAATGAGCAGTTCTTC.

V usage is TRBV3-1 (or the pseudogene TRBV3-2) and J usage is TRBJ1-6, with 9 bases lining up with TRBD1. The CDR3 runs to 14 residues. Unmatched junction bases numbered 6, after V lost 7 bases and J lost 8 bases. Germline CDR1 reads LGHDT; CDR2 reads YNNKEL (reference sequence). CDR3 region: CASTLTGGDSPLHF. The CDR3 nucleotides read TGTGCCAGCACTTTGACAGGGGGTGATTCACCCCTCCACTTT.

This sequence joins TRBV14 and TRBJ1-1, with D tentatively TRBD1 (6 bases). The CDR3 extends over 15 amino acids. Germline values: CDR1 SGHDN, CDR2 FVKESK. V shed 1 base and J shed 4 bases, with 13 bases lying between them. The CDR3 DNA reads TGTGCCAGCAGCCAAGTCGACAGGTGGGGCACTGAAGCTTTCTTT. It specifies CASSQVDRWGTEAFF. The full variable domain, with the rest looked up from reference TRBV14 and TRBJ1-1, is EAGVTQFPSHSVIEKGQTVTLRCDPISGHDNLYWYRRVMGKEIKFLLHFVKESKQDESGMPNNRFLAERTGGTYSTLKVQPAELEDSGVYFCASSQVDRWGTEAFFGQGTRLTVV.

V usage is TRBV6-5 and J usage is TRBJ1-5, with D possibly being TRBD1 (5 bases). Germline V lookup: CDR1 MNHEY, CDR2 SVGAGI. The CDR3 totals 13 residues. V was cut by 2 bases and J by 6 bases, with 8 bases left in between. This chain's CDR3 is CASSYGGGQPQHF. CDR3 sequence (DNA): TGTGCCAGCAGTTACGGGGGAGGTCAGCCCCAGCATTTT.

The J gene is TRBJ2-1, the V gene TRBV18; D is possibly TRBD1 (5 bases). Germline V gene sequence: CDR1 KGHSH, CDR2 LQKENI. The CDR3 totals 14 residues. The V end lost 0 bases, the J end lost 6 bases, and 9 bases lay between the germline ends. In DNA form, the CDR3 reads TGTGCCAGCTCACCACCGCAGGGTATCAATGAGCAGTTCTTC. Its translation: CASSPPQGINEQFF.

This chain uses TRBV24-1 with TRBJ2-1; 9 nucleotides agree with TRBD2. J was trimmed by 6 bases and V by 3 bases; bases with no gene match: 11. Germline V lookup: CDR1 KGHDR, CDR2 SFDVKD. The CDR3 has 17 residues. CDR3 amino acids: CATSDQRTGGRANEQFF. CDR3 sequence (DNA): TGTGCCACCAGTGATCAACGGACTGGCGGGAGGGCCAATGAGCAGTTCTTC.

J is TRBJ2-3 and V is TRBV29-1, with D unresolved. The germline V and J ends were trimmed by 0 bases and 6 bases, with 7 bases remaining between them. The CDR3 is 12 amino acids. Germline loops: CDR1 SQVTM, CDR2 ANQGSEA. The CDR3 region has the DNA TGCAGCGTTGAAGATCCTCCCGATACGCAGTATTTT. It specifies CSVEDPPDTQYF.

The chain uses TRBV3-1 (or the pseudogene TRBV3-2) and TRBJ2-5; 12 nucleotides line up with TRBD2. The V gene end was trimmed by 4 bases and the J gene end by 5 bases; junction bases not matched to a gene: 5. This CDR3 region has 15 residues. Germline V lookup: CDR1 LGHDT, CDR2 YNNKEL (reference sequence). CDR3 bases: TGTGCCAGCAGCCCCCAGACTAGCGGGAGTGAGACCCAGTACTTC. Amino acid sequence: CASSPQTSGSETQYF.

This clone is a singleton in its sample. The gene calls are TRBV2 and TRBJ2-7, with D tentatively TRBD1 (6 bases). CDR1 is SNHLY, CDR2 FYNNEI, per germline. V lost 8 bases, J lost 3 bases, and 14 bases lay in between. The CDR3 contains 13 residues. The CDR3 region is CASGKTGVYEQYF. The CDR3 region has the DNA TGTGCCAGCGGAAAGACAGGTGTCTACGAGCAGTACTTC.

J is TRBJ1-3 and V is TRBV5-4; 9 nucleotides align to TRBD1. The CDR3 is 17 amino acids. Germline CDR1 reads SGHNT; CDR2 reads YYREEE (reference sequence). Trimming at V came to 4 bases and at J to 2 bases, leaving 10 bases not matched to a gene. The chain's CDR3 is CASSPGGQGGPGNTIYF. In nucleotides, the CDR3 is TGTGCCAGCAGCCCCGGGGGACAGGGTGGCCCTGGAAACACCATATATTTT.

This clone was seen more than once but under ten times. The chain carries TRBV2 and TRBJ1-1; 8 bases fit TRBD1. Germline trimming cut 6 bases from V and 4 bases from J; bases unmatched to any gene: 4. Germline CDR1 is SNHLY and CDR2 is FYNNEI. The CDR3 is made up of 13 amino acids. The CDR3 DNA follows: TGTGCCAGCAGCAGGGGGCTGGGCACTGAAGCTTTCTTT. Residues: CASSRGLGTEAFF.

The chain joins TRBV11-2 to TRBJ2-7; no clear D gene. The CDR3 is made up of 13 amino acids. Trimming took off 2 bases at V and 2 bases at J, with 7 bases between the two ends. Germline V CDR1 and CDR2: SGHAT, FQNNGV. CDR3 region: CASSLLVAYEQYF. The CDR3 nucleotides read TGTGCCAGCAGCTTATTAGTAGCCTACGAGCAGTACTTC.

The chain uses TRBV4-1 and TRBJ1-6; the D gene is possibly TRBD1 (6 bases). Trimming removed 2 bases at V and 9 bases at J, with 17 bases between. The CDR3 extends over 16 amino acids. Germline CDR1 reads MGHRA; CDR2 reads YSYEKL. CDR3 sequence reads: CASSQTTGTRGSPLHF. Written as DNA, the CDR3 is TGCGCCAGCAGCCAAACCACAGGGACCCGAGGTTCACCCCTCCACTTT.

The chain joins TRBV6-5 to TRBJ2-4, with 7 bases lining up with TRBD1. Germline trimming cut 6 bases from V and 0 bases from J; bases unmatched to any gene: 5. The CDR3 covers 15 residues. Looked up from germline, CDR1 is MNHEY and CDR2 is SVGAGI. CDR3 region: CASRPTGIAKNIQYF. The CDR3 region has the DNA TGTGCCAGCAGGCCGACAGGGATAGCCAAAAACATTCAGTACTTC.

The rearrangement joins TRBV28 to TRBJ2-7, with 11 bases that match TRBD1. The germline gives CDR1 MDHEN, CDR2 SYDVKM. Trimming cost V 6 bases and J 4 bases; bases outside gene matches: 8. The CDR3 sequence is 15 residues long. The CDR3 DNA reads TGTGCCAGCAGCCCATGGACAGGGGGCGAATACGAGCAGTACTTC. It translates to CASSPWTGGEYEQYF.

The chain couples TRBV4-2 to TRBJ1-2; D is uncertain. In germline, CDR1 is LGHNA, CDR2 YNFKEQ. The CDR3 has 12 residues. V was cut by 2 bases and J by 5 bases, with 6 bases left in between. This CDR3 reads CASSQSKYGYTF. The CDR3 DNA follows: TGTGCCAGCAGCCAAAGCAAATATGGCTACACCTTC.

In nucleotides, the CDR3 is TGTGCCAGCAGCTTAGGTTCCGGGACAGGGACCTCACGGTATGGCTACACCTTC. Its protein product is CASSLGSGTGTSRYGYTF. The rearrangement links TRBV7-2 to TRBJ1-2, with TRBD1 matching over 9 bases. With V trimmed by 1 base and J by 5 bases, 14 bases remained unmatched. Germline V gene data show CDR1 as SGHTA and CDR2 as FQGNSA. The CDR3 consists of 18 residues.

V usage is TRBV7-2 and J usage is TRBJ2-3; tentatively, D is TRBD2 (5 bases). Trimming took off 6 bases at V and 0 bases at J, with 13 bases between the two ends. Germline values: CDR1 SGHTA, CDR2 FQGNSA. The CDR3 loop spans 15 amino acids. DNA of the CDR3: TGTGCCAGCAGGAGAGCGGCAACTAGCACAGATACGCAGTATTTT. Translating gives CASRRAATSTDTQYF. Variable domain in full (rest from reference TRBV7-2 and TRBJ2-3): GAGVSQSPSNKVTEKGKDVELRCDPISGHTALYWYRQSLGQGLEFLIYFQGNSAPDKSGLPSDRFSAERTGGSVSTLTIQRTQQEDSAVYLCASRRAATSTDTQYFGPGTRLTVL.

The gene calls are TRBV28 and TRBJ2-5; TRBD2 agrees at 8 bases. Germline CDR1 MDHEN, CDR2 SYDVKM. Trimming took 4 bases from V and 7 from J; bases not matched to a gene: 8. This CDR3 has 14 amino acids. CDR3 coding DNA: TGTGCCAGCAGTTCCCCCGGACTAGCAGTGACCCAGTACTTC. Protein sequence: CASSSPGLAVTQYF.

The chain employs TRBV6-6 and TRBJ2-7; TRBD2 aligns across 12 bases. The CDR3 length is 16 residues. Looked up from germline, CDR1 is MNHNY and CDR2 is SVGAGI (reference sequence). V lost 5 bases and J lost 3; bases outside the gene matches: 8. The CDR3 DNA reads TGTGCCAGCAGTAGAGCCCTAGCGGGAGGGGACTACGAGCAGTACTTC. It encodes CASSRALAGGDYEQYF.

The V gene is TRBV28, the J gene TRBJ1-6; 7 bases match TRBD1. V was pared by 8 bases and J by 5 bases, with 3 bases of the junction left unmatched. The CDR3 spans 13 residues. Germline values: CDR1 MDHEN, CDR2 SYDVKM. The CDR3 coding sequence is TGTGCCAGCTTGACAGGGAATAATTCACCCCTCCACTTT. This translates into CASLTGNNSPLHF.

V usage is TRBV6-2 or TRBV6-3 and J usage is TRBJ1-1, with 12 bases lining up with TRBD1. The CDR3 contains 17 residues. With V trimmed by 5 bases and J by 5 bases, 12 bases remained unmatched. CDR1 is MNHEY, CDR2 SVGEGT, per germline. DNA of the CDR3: TGTGCCAGCAGTCCCCTTTCCGGGACAGGGGGCCGTACTGAAGCTTTCTTT. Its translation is CASSPLSGTGGRTEAFF.